This T cell receptor (beta chain) was sequenced in a study of blood T cell repertoires in COVID-19. Study in general: The study drew acute and convalescent COVID-19 samples from the United States, Italy and Spain. From T cells, B-cell-depleted T cells, or PBMCs came the material, which was cDNA or gDNA.

Trimming took 5 bases from V and 2 from J; bases not matched to a gene: 13. Germline V gives CDR1 SGHNT, CDR2 YENEEA. CDR3 length equals 18 residues. Methods used by the authors: Estimation of nucleated cell counts relied on the amplification of reference gene primers. Profiling relied on immunoSEQ multiplex PCR, and the TCRdb table lists in-frame clones only, not all of them. The DNA gave D and trimming, while V, J and clone size come from that table. This sample has over 120,000 clones, with approximately 86% found just once. This rearrangement joins TRBV11-3 to TRBJ2-3; the match to TRBD2 covers 10 bases. The sequence was obtained from a woman in her forties or fifties with acute or convalescent COVID-19. Source material: peripheral blood. CDR3 protein: CASSPRGSGGTTTDTQYF. For the CDR3, the DNA is TGTGCCAGCAGCCCAAGGGGTAGCGGGGGGACCACCACAGATACGCAGTATTTT.